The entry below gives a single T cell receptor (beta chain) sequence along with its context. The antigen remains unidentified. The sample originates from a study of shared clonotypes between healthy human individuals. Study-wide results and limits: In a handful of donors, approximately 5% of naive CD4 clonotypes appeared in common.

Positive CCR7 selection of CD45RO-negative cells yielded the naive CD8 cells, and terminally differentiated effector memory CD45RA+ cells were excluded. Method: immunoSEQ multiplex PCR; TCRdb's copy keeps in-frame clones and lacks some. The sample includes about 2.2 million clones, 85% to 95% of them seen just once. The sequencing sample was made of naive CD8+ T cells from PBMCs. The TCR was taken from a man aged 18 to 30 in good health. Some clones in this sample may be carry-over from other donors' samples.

CDR3 in amino acids: CAWRGGGSLYEQYF. In DNA, the CDR3 is TGTGCCTGGAGAGGAGGCGGGAGTTTGTACGAGCAGTACTTC. The chain recombines TRBV30 with TRBJ2-7; 7 positions agree with TRBD2. The V gene end was trimmed by 3 bases and the J gene end by 4 bases; junction bases not matched to a gene: 9. The CDR3 is 14 amino acids. CDR1 is GTSNPN and CDR2 is SVGIG in the germline V gene (reference sequence).